Presented here are 12 T cell receptor beta chains from one specimen sequenced in a study of blood T cell repertoires in COVID-19. TCRdb's copy holds only in-frame clones and misses some; the assay was immunoSEQ multiplex PCR. The profile shows approximately 500,000 clones, 85% to 90% of them singletons. Source material: PBMCs or T cells enriched from blood (not recorded which). The receptors come from a woman between 40 and 55 years old who had recovered from COVID-19.

The V call is TRBV5-6, the J call TRBJ1-2; 8 bases fit TRBD1. V was clipped by 5 bases and J by 6 bases; unmatched bases: 6. There are 13 residues in the CDR3. Germline values: CDR1 SGHDT, CDR2 YYEEEE. Here the CDR3 DNA reads TGTGCCAGCAGACACACAGGGGGAGATGGCTACACCTTC. It encodes CASRHTGGDGYTF.

V is TRBV14 and J is TRBJ2-2; TRBD2 agrees at 10 bases. The length of the CDR3 is 15 residues. Germline V gives CDR1 SGHDN, CDR2 FVKESK. V dropped 2 bases and J dropped 7; count of bases not matched to a gene: 4. CDR3 residues: CASSQLAGVVGELFF. CDR3 in DNA: TGTGCCAGCAGCCAACTAGCGGGAGTAGTCGGGGAGCTGTTTTTT.

CDR3 nucleotide sequence: TGTGCCAGCAGCCAGTCCGGGGGGCCGGGGGCCAACGTCCTGACTTTC. This sequence encodes CASSQSGGPGANVLTF. The chain links TRBV3-1 (or the pseudogene TRBV3-2) to TRBJ2-6; maybe TRBD2 (7 bases). CDR3 size: 16 residues. Germline V gene sequence: CDR1 LGHDT, CDR2 YNNKEL (reference sequence). V was shortened by 3 bases and J by 4 bases, with 13 bases between the two germline ends.

The CDR3 sequence is CASSQGAASPEKLFF. The CDR3 bases are TGTGCCAGCAGCCAAGGAGCTGCGTCTCCCGAAAAACTGTTTTTT. The chain employs TRBV4-2 and TRBJ1-4; D unresolved. CDR3 size: 15 residues. The V gene's germline CDR1 is LGHNA and CDR2 YNFKEQ. The ends were cut back, 1 base at V and 8 bases at J, with 14 bases in the middle.

The chain couples TRBV14 to TRBJ1-4; unclear D gene. The ends were cut back, 7 bases at V and 7 bases at J, with 13 bases in the middle. This CDR3 is 13 amino acids long. From germline, CDR1 is SGHDN and CDR2 FVKESK. In nucleotides, the CDR3 is TGTGCCAGCATCGGGGAATGGGGTGAAAAACTGTTTTTT. Amino acid sequence: CASIGEWGEKLFF.

The chain is built from TRBV11-2 and TRBJ2-3, with a tentative D call TRBD2 (5 bases). This CDR3 contains 16 residues. CDR1 SGHAT and CDR2 FQNNGV come from the germline V gene. V lost 1 base, J lost 6 bases, and 17 bases lay in between. The CDR3 protein is CASSLVGSGRHDTQYF. The DNA of the CDR3 is TGTGCCAGCAGCTTAGTGGGGTCGGGGAGACATGATACGCAGTATTTT.

The gene calls are TRBV12-3 or TRBV12-4 and TRBJ2-7; D is uncertain. The V end was cut by 6 bases, the J end by 3 bases, with 6 bases between. The CDR3 loop spans 11 amino acids. The CDR3 reads CASSEYYEQYF. CDR3 DNA sequence: TGTGCCAGCAGCGAGTACTACGAGCAGTACTTC.

V usage is TRBV3-1 (or the pseudogene TRBV3-2) and J usage is TRBJ1-1; D is perhaps TRBD1 (6 bases). Germline CDR1 is LGHDT and CDR2 is YNNKEL (reference sequence). The CDR3 has 12 residues. Trimming stripped 1 base from V and 11 bases from J, with 11 bases between. The CDR3 loop reads CASSQADRVAFF. The CDR3 nucleotides are TGTGCCAGCAGCCAAGCGGACAGAGTTGCTTTCTTT.

This clone has just one count. The chain employs TRBV14 and TRBJ2-7; D may be TRBD2 (7 bases). V was shortened by 0 bases and J by 4 bases, with 13 bases between the two germline ends. In germline, CDR1 is SGHDN, CDR2 FVKESK. There are 15 residues in the CDR3. The CDR3 protein is CASSQEGGASYEQYF. CDR3 nucleotides: TGTGCCAGCAGCCAAGAGGGGGGGGCGTCTTACGAGCAGTACTTC. The whole variable domain, filled in from reference TRBV14 and TRBJ2-7, reads EAGVTQFPSHSVIEKGQTVTLRCDPISGHDNLYWYRRVMGKEIKFLLHFVKESKQDESGMPNNRFLAERTGGTYSTLKVQPAELEDSGVYFCASSQEGGASYEQYFGPGTRLTVT.

V and J are TRBV24-1 and TRBJ1-2; the match to TRBD1 covers 10 bases. V dropped 2 bases and J dropped 6; count of bases not matched to a gene: 8. CDR1 and CDR2 from the germline V gene are KGHDR and SFDVKD. There are 16 residues in the CDR3. The CDR3 DNA follows: TGTGCCACCAGTGATTCGCGACAGGGGGCAAGCAATGGCTACACCTTC. Encoded protein: CATSDSRQGASNGYTF.

For this clone: A junction boundary mismatches the germline segment, possibly from a read error. The chain is built from TRBV29-1 and TRBJ2-7, with D hard to call. The CDR3 spans 13 residues. Germline values: CDR1 SQVTM, CDR2 ANQGSEA. The CDR3: CSVEVVESFEQYF. The CDR3 DNA reads TGCAGCGTTGAGGTAGTTGAATCCTTCGAGCAGTACTTC.

The chain combines TRBV4-3 with TRBJ2-7; 11 bases fit TRBD2. J lost 4 bases, V lost 4 bases, and 6 bases had no gene match. CDR1 LGHNA and CDR2 YSLEER come from the germline V gene. The CDR3 sequence is 15 residues long. In DNA form, the CDR3 reads TGCGCCAGCAGCCTGGAACTAGCGGGAGTGTACGAGCAGTACTTC. This translates into CASSLELAGVYEQYF.